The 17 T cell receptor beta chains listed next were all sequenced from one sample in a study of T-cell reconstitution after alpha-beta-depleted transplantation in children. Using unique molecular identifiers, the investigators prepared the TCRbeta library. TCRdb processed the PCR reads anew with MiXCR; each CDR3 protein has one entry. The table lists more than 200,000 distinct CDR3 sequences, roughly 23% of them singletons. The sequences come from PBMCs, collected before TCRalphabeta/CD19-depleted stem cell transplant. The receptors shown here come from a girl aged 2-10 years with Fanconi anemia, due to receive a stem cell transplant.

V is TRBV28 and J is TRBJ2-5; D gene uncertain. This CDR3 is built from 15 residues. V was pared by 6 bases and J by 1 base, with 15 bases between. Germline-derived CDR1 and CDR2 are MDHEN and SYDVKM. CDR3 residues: CASRANMVVQETQYF. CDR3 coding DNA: TGTGCCAGCAGAGCCAACATGGTCGTCCAAGAGACCCAGTACTTC.

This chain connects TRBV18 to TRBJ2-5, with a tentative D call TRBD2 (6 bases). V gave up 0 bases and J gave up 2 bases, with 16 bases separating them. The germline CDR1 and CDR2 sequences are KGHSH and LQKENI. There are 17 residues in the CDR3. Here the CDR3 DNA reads TGTGCCAGCTCACCACCTGGGCTAGCGAGAGGGCAAGAGACCCAGTACTTC. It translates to CASSPPGLARGQETQYF. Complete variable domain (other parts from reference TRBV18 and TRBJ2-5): NAGVMQNPRHLVRRRGQEARLRCSPMKGHSHVYWYRQLPEEGLKFMVYLQKENIIDESGMPKERFSAEFPKEGPSILRIQQVVRGDSAAYFCASSPPGLARGQETQYFGPGTRLLVL.

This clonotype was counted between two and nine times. The CDR3, as DNA: TGTGCCAGCAGCTTGTGGACTAGCGGGGTCCAAGAGACCCAGTACTTC. Protein: CASSLWTSGVQETQYF. The rearrangement joins TRBV7-2 to TRBJ2-5; 12 bases line up with TRBD2. J lost 1 base, V lost 3 bases, and 3 bases had no gene match. The CDR3 runs 16 residues. CDR1 is SGHTA, CDR2 FQGNSA, per germline.

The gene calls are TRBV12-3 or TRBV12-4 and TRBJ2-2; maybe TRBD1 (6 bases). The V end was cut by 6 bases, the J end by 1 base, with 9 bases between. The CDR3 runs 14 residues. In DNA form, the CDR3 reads TGTGCCAGCAGCAGGGGCCTGAACACCGGGGAGCTGTTTTTT. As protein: CASSRGLNTGELFF.

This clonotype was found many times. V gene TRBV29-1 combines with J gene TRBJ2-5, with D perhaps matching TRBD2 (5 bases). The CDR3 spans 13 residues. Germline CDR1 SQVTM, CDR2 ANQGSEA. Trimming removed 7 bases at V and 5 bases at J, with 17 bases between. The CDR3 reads CSAQKAGSETQYF. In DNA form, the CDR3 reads TGCAGCGCCCAGAAGGCGGGTTCGGAGACCCAGTACTTC.

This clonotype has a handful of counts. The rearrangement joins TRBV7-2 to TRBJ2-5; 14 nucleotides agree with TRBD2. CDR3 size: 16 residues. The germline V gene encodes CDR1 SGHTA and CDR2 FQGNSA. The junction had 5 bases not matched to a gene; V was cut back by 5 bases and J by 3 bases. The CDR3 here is CASSTSGLAGEETQYF. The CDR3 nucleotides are TGTGCCAGCAGCACTTCGGGACTAGCGGGAGAAGAGACCCAGTACTTC. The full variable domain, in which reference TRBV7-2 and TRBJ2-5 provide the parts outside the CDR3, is GAGVSQSPSNKVTEKGKDVELRCDPISGHTALYWYRQSLGQGLEFLIYFQGNSAPDKSGLPSDRFSAERTGGSVSTLTIQRTQQEDSAVYLCASSTSGLAGEETQYFGPGTRLLVL.

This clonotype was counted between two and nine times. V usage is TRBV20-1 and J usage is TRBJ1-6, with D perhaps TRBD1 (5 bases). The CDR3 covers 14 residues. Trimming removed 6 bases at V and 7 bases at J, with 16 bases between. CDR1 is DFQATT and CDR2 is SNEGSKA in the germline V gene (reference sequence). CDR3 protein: CSAPTAQGNSPLHF. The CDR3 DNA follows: TGCAGTGCGCCGACCGCTCAGGGAAATTCACCCCTCCACTTT.

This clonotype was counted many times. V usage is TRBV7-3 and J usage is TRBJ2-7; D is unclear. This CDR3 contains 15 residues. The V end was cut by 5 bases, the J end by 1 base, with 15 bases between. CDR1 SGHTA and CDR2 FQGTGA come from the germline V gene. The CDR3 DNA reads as TGTGCCAGCAGCCTCCAGGATGACCCTTCCTACGAGCAGTACTTC. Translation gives CASSLQDDPSYEQYF.

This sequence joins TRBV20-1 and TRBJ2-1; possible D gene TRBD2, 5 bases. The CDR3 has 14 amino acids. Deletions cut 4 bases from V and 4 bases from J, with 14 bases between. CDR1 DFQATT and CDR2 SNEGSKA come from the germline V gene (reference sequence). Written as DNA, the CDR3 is TGCAGTGCTATAGCCCTAGCTTGGTACAATGAGCAGTTCTTC. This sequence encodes CSAIALAWYNEQFF.

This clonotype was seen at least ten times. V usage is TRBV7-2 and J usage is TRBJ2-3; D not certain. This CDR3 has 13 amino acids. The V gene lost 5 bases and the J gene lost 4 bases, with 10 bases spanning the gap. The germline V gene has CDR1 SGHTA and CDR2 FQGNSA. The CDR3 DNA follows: TGTGCCAGCAGCCGATTGACTGCAGATACGCAGTATTTT. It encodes CASSRLTADTQYF.

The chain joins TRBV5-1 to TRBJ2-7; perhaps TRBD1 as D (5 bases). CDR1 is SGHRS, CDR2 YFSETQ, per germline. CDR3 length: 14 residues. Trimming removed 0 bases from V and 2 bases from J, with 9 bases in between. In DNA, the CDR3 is TGCGCCAGCAGCTTGGATCAGGGTCCCTACGAGCAGTACTTC. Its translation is CASSLDQGPYEQYF.

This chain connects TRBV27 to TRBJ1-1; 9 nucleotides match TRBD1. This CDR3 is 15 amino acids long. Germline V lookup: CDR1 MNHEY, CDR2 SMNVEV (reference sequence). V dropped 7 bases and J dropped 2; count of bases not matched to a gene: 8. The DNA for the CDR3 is TGTGCCAGCACTTTCGGGACAGGGCTAAACACTGAAGCTTTCTTT. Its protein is CASTFGTGLNTEAFF.

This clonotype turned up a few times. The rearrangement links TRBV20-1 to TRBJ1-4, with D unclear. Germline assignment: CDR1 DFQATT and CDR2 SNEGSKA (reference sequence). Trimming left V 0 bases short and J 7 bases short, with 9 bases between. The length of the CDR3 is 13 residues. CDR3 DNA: TGCAGTGCTAGAGATAGGTTGGTTGAAAAACTGTTTTTT. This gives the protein CSARDRLVEKLFF.

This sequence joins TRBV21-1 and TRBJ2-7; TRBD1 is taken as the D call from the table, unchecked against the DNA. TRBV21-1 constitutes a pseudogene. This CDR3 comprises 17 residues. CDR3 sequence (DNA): TGTGCCAGCAGCAGAGTGGCTCTCCCGGGATCCCACTACGAGCAGTACTTC. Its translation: CASSRVALPGSHYEQYF.

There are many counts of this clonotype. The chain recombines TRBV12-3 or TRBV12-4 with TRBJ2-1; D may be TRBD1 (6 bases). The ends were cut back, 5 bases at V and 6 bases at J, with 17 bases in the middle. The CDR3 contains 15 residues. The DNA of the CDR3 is TGTGCCAGCAGTCGACAGGTTTTGGGGTCCAATGAGCAGTTCTTC. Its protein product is CASSRQVLGSNEQFF.

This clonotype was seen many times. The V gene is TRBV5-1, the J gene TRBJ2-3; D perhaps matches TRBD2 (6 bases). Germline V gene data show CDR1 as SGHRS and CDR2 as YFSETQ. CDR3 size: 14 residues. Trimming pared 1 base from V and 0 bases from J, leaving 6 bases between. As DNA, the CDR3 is TGCGCCAGCAGCTTGCGGGGGAGCACAGATACGCAGTATTTT. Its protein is CASSLRGSTDTQYF.

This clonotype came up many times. Here the CDR3 DNA reads TGTGCCAGCAGCCCTCGCCCTCTTGGAGGGTTGGAGGCGACTAGACAAGAGACCCAGTACTTC. Translating gives CASSPRPLGGLEATRQETQYF. The J gene is TRBJ2-5, the V gene TRBV7-2; the D gene is possibly TRBD2 (6 bases). The CDR3 is 21 amino acids. Trimming left V 5 bases short and J 2 bases short, with 33 bases between. Germline V gene data show CDR1 as SGHTA and CDR2 as FQGNSA.